The TCR beta chain described here comes from a study of post-analysis software for immune sequencing data (dated by TCRdb to between 2014 and 2017). In the study overall: Recorded disease courses included relapsing-remitting, secondary progressive and progressive-relapsing multiple sclerosis, with some patients lacking subtype annotation. The multiple sclerosis patient repertoires were compared with about a dozen previously published healthy control repertoires from donors aged about 6 to 28 years. A subset of samples was prepared in parallel using single-end sample barcoding, then pooled and co-amplified after Illumina adapter ligation.

Libraries were built with PCR. For sequencing, an Illumina HiSeq 2500 was employed. To reduce PCR and sequencing biases, unique molecular identifiers were built into the TCR beta cDNA libraries. Approximately 500,000 cDNA molecules were obtained for every 1 to 10 million input T cells, so each molecule roughly corresponded to one T cell. The same protocol used for the earlier healthy control dataset was applied to prepare and sequence the patient libraries. Within a given batch, samples were prepared together, multiplexed and sequenced on the same HiSeq lane. The study's processing was this. Raw barcoded reads were processed with MIGEC, and single-read molecular identifier groups were discarded before consensus assembly and CDR3 extraction. VDJtools was used for post-analysis of the clonotype tables, and diversity was normalized by down-sampling every dataset to the size of the smallest sample. To correct batch-related cross-sample contamination, repertoire overlap clustering matched CDR3 amino acid sequences but not nucleotide sequences. TCRdb itself trimmed the public reads at Q25 with fastp, ran MiXCR and retained productive beta chains. Each entry merges the rows of one CDR3 protein and shows their most common DNA and genes. In this record, the V and J calls reflect TCRdb's handling and not the investigators' own analysis. The sample table holds some 890,000 distinct CDR3 sequences, of which about 50% were seen once. Clones ranked in the top ten supply about 4.5% of the sample.

To demonstrate the VDJtools post-analysis software, TCR beta repertoires were profiled from the peripheral blood of 10 to 15 young patients with multiple sclerosis. The multiple sclerosis patients were children and adolescents between roughly 6 and 16 years of age. On the study overall, not on this receptor specifically: The multiple sclerosis patient group was slightly younger than the control group. When samples were clustered directly using the F measure, samples prepared in the same batch co-clustered strongly, which prompted a batch-effect correction. Significantly higher frequencies in patients than in controls were found for about five TRBV segments, including TRBV5-6, TRBV5-1 and TRBV20-1. Normalized Chao1 diversity was significantly lower in multiple sclerosis patients than controls, suggesting substantial peripheral T-cell clonal expansion.

Concerning this clonotype: Its recognized antigen is unknown. Qualities for individual bases were not recorded, and no much larger clone is one base off.

V is trimmed back by 3 bases and J by 2 bases, and the junction contains 6 bases that no gene match accounts for. The germline V gene (reference sequence) specifies DFQATT as CDR1 and SNEGSKA as CDR2. CDR3 length: 14 amino acids, cysteine to phenylalanine. Only the CDR3 region is kept as DNA, spanning 42 bases read in frame from base 1. The source is a girl aged 10 to 17 with multiple sclerosis. The specimen sequenced was blood. This sequence uses TRBV20-1 and TRBJ2-7; TRBD1 lines up with 8 middle nucleotides. The bases read TGCAGTGCTAGGAAACCGGGACAGGCCTACGAGCAGTACTTC. Its amino acids are CSARKPGQAYEQYF.